This TCR beta chain was identified during a study of blood T cells in healthy people across ages. Broader study findings: TCR beta diversity per million T cells fell roughly linearly with age. Relative to aged donors, long-lived donors carried more naive CD4+ cells and displayed higher diversity.

In each sample, at least 7 million PBMCs were isolated. A J-beta primer mix and a sample-barcoded 5' primer were used in a second PCR of about 6 to 12 cycles. Each cDNA molecule, via a template-switch adaptor with 12 random nucleotides, was tagged. TCRdb redid the calling of the 5' RACE reads with MiXCR, one entry per CDR3 protein. Of hundreds of thousands of distinct CDR3 sequences listed, less than 45% were seen once; the top ten hold about 30%. The V and J ends lost 6 bases and 3 bases respectively, with 11 bases between them. The CDR3 is 14 residues long. In germline, CDR1 is WNHNN, CDR2 SYGVQD (reference sequence). This clonotype was seen repeatedly, ten times or more. What it binds is not known.

This clonotype was obtained from a man older than 75 in good health. This chain joins TRBV10-1 and TRBJ1-4; perhaps TRBD1 as D (5 bases). The sequenced sample consisted of blood. The CDR3, as DNA: TGCGCCAGCAGCTATACGGGACCTAATGAAAAACTGTTTTTT. It encodes CASSYTGPNEKLFF.